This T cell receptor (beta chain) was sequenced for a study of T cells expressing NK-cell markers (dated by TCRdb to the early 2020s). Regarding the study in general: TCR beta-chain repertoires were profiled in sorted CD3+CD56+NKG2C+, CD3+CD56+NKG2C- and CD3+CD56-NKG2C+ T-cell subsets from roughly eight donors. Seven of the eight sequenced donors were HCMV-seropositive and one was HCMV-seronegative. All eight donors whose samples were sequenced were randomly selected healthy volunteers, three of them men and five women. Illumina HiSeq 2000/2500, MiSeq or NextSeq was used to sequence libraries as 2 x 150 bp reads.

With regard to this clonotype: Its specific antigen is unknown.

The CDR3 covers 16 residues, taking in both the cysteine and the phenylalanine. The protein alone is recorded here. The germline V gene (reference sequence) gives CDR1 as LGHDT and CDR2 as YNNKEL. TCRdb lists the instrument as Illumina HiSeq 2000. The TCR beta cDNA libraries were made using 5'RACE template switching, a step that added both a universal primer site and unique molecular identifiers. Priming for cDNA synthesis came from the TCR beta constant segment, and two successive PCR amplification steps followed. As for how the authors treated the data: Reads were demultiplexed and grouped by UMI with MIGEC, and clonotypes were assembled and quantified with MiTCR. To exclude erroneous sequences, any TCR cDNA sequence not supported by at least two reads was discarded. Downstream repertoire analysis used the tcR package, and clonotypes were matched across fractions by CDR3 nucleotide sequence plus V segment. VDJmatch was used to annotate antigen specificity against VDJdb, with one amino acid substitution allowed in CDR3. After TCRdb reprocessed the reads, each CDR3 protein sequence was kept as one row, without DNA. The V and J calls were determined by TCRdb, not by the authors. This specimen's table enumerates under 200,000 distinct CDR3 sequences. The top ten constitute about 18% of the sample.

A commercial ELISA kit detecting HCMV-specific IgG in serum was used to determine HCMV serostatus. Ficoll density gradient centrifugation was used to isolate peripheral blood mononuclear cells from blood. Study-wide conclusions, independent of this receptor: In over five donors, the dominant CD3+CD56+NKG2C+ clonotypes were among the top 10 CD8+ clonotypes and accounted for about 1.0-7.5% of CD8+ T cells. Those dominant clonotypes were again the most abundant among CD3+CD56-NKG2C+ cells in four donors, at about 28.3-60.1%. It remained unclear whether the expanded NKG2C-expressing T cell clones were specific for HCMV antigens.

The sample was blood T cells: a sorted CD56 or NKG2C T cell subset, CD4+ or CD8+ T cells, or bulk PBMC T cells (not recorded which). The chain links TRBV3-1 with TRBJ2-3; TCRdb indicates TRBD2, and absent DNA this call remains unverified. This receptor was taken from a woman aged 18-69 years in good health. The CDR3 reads CASSHYGLAGTDTQYF.